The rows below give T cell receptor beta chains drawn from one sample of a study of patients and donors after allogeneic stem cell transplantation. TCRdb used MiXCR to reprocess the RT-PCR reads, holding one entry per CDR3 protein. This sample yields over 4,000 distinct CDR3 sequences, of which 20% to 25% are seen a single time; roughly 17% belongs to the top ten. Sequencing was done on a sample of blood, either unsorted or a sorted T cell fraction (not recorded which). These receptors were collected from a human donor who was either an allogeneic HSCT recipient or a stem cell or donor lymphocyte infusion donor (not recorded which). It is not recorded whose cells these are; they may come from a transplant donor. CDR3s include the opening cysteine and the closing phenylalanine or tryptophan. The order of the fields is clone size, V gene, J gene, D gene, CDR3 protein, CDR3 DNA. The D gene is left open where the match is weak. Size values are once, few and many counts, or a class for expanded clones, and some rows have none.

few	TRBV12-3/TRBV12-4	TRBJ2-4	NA	CASSIGPPGSIQYF	TGTGCCAGCAGTATCGGACCCCCCGGTAGCATTCAGTACTTC
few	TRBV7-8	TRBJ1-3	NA	CASSLRGSGNTIYF	TGTGCCAGCAGCTTAAGGGGCTCTGGAAACACCATATATTTT
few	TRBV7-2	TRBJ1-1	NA	CASSLSFSGEAFF	TGTGCCAGCAGCTTGAGCTTTTCGGGCGAAGCTTTCTTT
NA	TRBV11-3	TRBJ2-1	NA	CASSLSGDNEQFF	TGTGCCAGCAGCTTATCGGGGGACAATGAGCAGTTCTTC
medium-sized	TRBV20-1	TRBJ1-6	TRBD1	CSANSRGQGARSPLHF	TGCAGTGCCAACAGTCGGGGACAGGGGGCGCGTTCACCCCTCCACTTT
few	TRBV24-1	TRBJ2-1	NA	CATSPQGTDEQFF	TGTGCCACCAGTCCCCAGGGCACGGATGAGCAGTTCTTC
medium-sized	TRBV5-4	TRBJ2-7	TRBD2	CASSLMTSSQIYEQYF	TGTGCCAGCAGCCTGATGACTAGCAGCCAGATCTACGAGCAGTACTTC
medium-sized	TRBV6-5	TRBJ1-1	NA	CASARGVDTEAFF	TGTGCCAGCGCCCGGGGGGTCGACACTGAAGCTTTCTTT
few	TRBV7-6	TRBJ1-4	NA	CASSLNQGGEKLFF	TGTGCCAGCAGCTTGAACCAGGGTGGCGAAAAACTGTTTTTT
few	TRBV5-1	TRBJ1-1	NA	CASSFAGSSRNTEAFF	TGCGCCAGCAGCTTCGCCGGGTCCTCCAGGAACACTGAAGCTTTCTTT
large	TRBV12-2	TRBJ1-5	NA	CASRSPHYAGRGGNQPQHF	TGTGCAAGTCGCTCCCCTCATTACGCTGGGAGGGGTGGCAATCAGCCCCAGCATTTT
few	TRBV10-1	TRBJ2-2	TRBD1	CASSRGTGLNTGELFF	TGCGCCAGCAGCAGAGGGACAGGGCTTAACACCGGGGAGCTGTTTTTT
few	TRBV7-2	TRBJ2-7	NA	CASSLSGQPDYEQYF	TGTGCCAGCAGCTTATCCGGACAGCCGGACTACGAGCAGTACTTC
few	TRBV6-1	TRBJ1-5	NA	CASSEAWGRGDQPQHF	TGTGCCAGCAGTGAAGCGTGGGGCAGGGGCGATCAGCCCCAGCATTTT
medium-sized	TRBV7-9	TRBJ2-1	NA	CASSINRNEQFF	TGTGCCAGCAGCATTAACAGGAATGAGCAGTTCTTC
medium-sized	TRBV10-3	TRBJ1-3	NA	CAISEAGSGNTIYF	TGTGCCATCAGTGAAGCAGGCTCTGGAAACACCATATATTTT
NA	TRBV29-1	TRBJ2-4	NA	CSVKTGTAGNIQYF	TGCAGCGTTAAAACAGGGACCGCGGGAAACATTCAGTACTTC
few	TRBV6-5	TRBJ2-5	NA	CASSSTWTRQETQYF	TGTGCCAGCAGTTCGACCTGGACCAGACAAGAGACCCAGTACTTC
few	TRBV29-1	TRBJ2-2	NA	CSVGEDFSGELFF	TGCAGCGTTGGGGAGGACTTCTCCGGGGAGCTGTTTTTT
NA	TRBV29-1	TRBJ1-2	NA	CSVVGDFGYTF	TGCAGCGTTGTAGGGGACTTTGGCTACACCTTC
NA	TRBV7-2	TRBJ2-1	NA	CASSLGTEYNEQFF	TGTGCCAGCAGCTTAGGGACAGAATACAATGAGCAGTTCTTC
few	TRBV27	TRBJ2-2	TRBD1	CASSLGTDSTGELFF	TGTGCCAGCAGCCTGGGGACAGATTCCACCGGGGAGCTGTTTTTT
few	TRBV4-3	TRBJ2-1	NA	CASSQDFSAYNEQFF	TGCGCCAGCAGCCAAGATTTTTCTGCCTACAATGAGCAGTTCTTC
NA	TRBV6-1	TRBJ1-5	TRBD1	CASSLGQGLGQPQHF	TGTGCCAGCAGTCTGGGACAGGGCTTGGGTCAGCCCCAGCATTTT
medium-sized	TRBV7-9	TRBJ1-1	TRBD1	CASSAAGTGAFF	TGTGCCAGCAGCGCCGCCGGGACAGGTGCTTTCTTT
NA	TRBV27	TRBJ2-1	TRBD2	CASSFVAGGHEQFF	TGTGCCAGCAGTTTTGTAGCGGGGGGGCATGAGCAGTTCTTC
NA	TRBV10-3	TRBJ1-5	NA	CAISDRETQPQHF	TGTGCCATCAGTGACAGGGAGACTCAGCCCCAGCATTTT
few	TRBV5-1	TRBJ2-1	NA	CASSVGRSYNEQFF	TGCGCCAGCAGCGTAGGAAGGTCCTACAATGAGCAGTTCTTC
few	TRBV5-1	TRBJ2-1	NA	CASSLGLSWGQFF	TGCGCCAGCAGCTTGGGACTTTCGTGGGGGCAGTTCTTC
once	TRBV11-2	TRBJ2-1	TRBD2	CASSLVRLAVPSAYNEQFF	TGTGCCAGCAGCTTAGTTCGACTAGCGGTCCCTAGTGCCTACAATGAGCAGTTCTTC
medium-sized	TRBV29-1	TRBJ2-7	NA	CSVVNPGTDYWSYEQYF	TGCAGCGTTGTAAACCCCGGGACTGACTACTGGTCCTACGAGCAGTACTTC
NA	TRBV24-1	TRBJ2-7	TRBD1	CASQAGQGLGEQYF	TGTGCCAGCCAAGCGGGACAGGGTCTCGGCGAGCAGTACTTC
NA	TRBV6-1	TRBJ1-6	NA	CASREYNSPLHF	TGTGCCAGCAGAGAATATAATTCACCCCTCCACTTT
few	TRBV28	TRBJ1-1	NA	CASTLGGAEAFF	TGTGCCAGCACCCTGGGGGGAGCTGAAGCTTTCTTT
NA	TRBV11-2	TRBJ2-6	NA	CASSLDASGANVLTF	TGTGCCAGCAGCTTAGATGCATCTGGGGCCAACGTCCTGACTTTC
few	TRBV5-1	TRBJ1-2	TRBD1	CASSLADRDGYTF	TGCGCCAGCAGCTTGGCGGACAGGGATGGCTACACCTTC
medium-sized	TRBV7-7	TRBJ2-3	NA	CASSSGAGGTDTQYF	TGTGCCAGCAGCTCTGGGGCGGGCGGCACAGATACGCAGTATTTT
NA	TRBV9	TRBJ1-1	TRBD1	CASSAAGTGTEAFF	TGTGCCAGCAGCGCAGCCGGGACAGGGACTGAAGCTTTCTTT
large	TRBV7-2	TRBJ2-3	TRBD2	CASSLLAAISTDTQYF	TGTGCCAGCAGCTTACTAGCGGCGATTAGCACAGATACGCAGTATTTT
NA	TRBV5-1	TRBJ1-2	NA	CASSLGQQNYGYTF	TGCGCCAGCAGCTTGGGACAGCAAAACTATGGCTACACCTTC